There are a few counts of the clone carrying this T cell receptor (beta chain). The data derive from a study of blood T cell repertoires in COVID-19. For the study at large: The United States, Italy and Spain supplied acute and convalescent COVID-19 samples. PBMCs, B-cell-depleted T cells, or T cells were the source of the cDNA or gDNA that made up the material.

In the authors' methods: Amplification of reference gene primers was used by the study to estimate nucleated cell counts. The assay was immunoSEQ multiplex PCR, and TCRdb's table has in-frame clones only and misses some. D and trimming were read from the DNA, whereas the V and J calls and clone size are those reported in that table. The data hold about 73,000 clones, with roughly nine tenths observed a single time. Germline V gene data show CDR1 as MNHEY and CDR2 as SVGAGI. The junction had 7 bases not matched to a gene; V was cut back by 2 bases and J by 4 bases. This CDR3 is built from 15 residues.

The rearrangement uses TRBV6-5 and TRBJ1-1, with TRBD1 identical over 7 bases. Sequencing was performed on peripheral blood. The sequence came from a man at least 80 years old with acute or convalescent COVID-19. DNA of the CDR3: TGTGCCAGCAGTTACCACAGGGGAGTGAGCACTGAAGCTTTCTTT. Its translation is CASSYHRGVSTEAFF.